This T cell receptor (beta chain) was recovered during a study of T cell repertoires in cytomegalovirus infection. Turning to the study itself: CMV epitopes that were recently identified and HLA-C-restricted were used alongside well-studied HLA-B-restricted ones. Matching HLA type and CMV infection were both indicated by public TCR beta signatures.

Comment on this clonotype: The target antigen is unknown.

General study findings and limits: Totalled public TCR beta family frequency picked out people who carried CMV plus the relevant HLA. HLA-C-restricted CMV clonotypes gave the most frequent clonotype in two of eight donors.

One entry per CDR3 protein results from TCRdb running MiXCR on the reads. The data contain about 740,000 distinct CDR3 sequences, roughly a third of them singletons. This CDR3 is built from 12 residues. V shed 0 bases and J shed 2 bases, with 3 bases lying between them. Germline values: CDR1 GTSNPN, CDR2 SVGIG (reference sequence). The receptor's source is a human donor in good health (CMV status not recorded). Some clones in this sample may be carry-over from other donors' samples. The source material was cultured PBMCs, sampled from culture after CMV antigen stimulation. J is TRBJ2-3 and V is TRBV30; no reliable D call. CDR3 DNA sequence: TGTGCCTGGAGTGTACTCACAGATACGCAGTATTTT. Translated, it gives CAWSVLTDTQYF.